A single sample gave rise to the 16 T cell receptor beta chains below, sequenced in a study of cytomegalovirus exposure and HLA in healthy donors. Primers: 60 Vbeta forward and 13 Jbeta reverse. Method: immunoSEQ multiplex PCR; TCRdb's copy keeps in-frame clones and lacks some. The sample has more than 140,000 clones, almost 80% seen once. The specimen was PBMCs. These receptors were obtained from a male donor in good health and CMV-seronegative.

J is TRBJ2-7 and V is TRBV4-1, with 11 nucleotides matching TRBD2. Germline V gene lookup returns CDR1 MGHRA and CDR2 YSYEKL. The CDR3 consists of 17 residues. V lost 1 base, J lost 3 bases, and 8 bases stayed unmatched. CDR3 in DNA: TGCGCCAGCAGCCAAGGGTATGGGACTAGCGGAGTCTACGAGCAGTACTTC. This sequence encodes CASSQGYGTSGVYEQYF.

The chain employs TRBV7-2 and TRBJ2-5; D is possibly TRBD1 (5 bases). In germline, CDR1 is SGHTA, CDR2 FQGNSA. This CDR3 has 13 amino acids. The germline V and J ends were trimmed by 1 base and 9 bases, with 12 bases remaining between them. CDR3: CASSLEVLGAQYF. CDR3 DNA: TGTGCCAGCAGCTTAGAGGTGTTAGGGGCCCAGTACTTC.

This chain connects TRBV19 to TRBJ2-5, with D tentatively TRBD1 (5 bases). The CDR3 loop spans 11 amino acids. Trimming pared 6 bases from V and 4 bases from J, leaving 6 bases between. Germline lookup yields CDR1 LNHDA and CDR2 SQIVND (reference sequence). In DNA, the CDR3 is TGTGCCAGTAGCCAGGGAGAGACCCAGTACTTC. Amino acid sequence: CASSQGETQYF. Using reference TRBV19 and TRBJ2-5 for the parts outside the CDR3, the full variable domain is DGGITQSPKYLFRKEGQNVTLSCEQNLNHDAMYWYRQDPGQGLRLIYYSQIVNDFQKGDIAEGYSVSREKKESFPLTVTSAQKNPTAFYLCASSQGETQYFGPGTRLLVL.

This clone was counted a few times. The J gene is TRBJ2-7, the V gene TRBV6-6; D possibly corresponds to TRBD2 (5 bases). Germline V gene lookup returns CDR1 MNHNY and CDR2 SVGAGI (reference sequence). This CDR3 contains 16 residues. Between the trimmed V and J ends, which lost 4 bases and 1 base, there was a span of 17 bases. The CDR3 region is CASSFPSGKSSYEQYF. The CDR3 nucleotides read TGTGCCAGCAGTTTCCCCAGCGGCAAATCTTCCTACGAGCAGTACTTC.

This chain connects TRBV9 to TRBJ2-3; D is perhaps TRBD2 (5 bases). Looked up from germline, CDR1 is SGDLS and CDR2 is YYNGEE. Deletions cut 4 bases from V and 0 bases from J, with 15 bases between. The CDR3 contains 16 residues. CDR3 in DNA: TGTGCCAGCAGCCCCCGGGGTCCCGGGAGCACAGATACGCAGTATTTT. Translating it yields CASSPRGPGSTDTQYF.

The gene calls are TRBV7-2 and TRBJ2-1; 9 nucleotides agree with TRBD2. CDR1 is SGHTA, CDR2 FQGNSA, per germline. The CDR3 length is 15 residues. Trimming removed 6 bases from V and 5 bases from J; junction bases left unmatched: 8. The CDR3 DNA reads TGTGCCAGCAGGGGCGGGGGGGGGCCCCACAATGAGCAGTTCTTC. Amino acid sequence: CASRGGGGPHNEQFF.

The chain is built from TRBV6-5 and TRBJ2-3; TRBD1 agrees at 8 bases. Germline V lookup: CDR1 MNHEY, CDR2 SVGAGI. The CDR3 is 15 residues long. The V segment lost 2 bases and the J segment 4 bases; nucleotides outside the gene matches: 5. The CDR3 here is CASSYDRGIPDTQYF. CDR3 in DNA: TGTGCCAGCAGTTACGACAGGGGTATTCCAGATACGCAGTATTTT.

The V gene is TRBV11-3, the J gene TRBJ2-2; D is perhaps TRBD1 (5 bases). V lost 3 bases and J lost 0, with 14 bases in between. From germline, CDR1 is SGHNT and CDR2 YENEEA. CDR3 length equals 17 residues. DNA of the CDR3: TGTGCCAGCAGCTTTGTCTGGGGCGCAGCGAACACCGGGGAGCTGTTTTTT. Residues: CASSFVWGAANTGELFF.

The V and J genes are TRBV4-1 and TRBJ2-3, with TRBD2 identical over 12 bases. The V gene's germline CDR1 is MGHRA and CDR2 YSYEKL. The V gene end was trimmed by 1 base and the J gene end by 14 bases; junction bases not matched to a gene: 4. The CDR3 totals 13 residues. CDR3 sequence reads: CASSQASGRGRYF. The CDR3 DNA reads TGCGCCAGCAGCCAAGCTAGCGGGAGGGGCCGGTATTTT.

This chain joins TRBV29-1 and TRBJ1-4, with 7 bases lining up with TRBD1. This CDR3 has 13 residues. V trimming: 6 bases; J trimming: 2 bases; junction bases outside the gene matches: 3. CDR1 SQVTM and CDR2 ANQGSEA come from the germline V gene. The CDR3 is CSVSTGTNEKLFF. The CDR3 region has the DNA TGCAGCGTATCGACAGGGACTAATGAAAAACTGTTTTTT. Supplemented by reference TRBV29-1 and TRBJ1-4, the full variable domain reads SAVISQKPSRDICQRGTSLTIQCQVDSQVTMMFWYRQQPGQSLTLIATANQGSEATYESGFVIDKFPISRPNLTFSTLTVSNMSPEDSSIYLCSVSTGTNEKLFFGSGTQLSVL.

In regard to this clone: Additional DNA sequences in this sample encode the identical CDR3. The chain joins TRBV30 to TRBJ1-2; no reliable D call. V was pared by 0 bases and J by 6 bases, with 8 bases between. The CDR3 consists of 12 residues. Germline V lookup: CDR1 GTSNPN, CDR2 SVGIG (reference sequence). As DNA, the CDR3 is TGTGCCTGGAGTGTTAAACACGATGGCTACACCTTC. It encodes CAWSVKHDGYTF. Using reference TRBV30 and TRBJ1-2 for the parts outside the CDR3, the full variable domain is SQTIHQWPATLVQPVGSPLSLECTVEGTSNPNLYWYRQAAGRGLQLLFYSVGIGQISSEVPQNLSASRPQDRQFILSSKKLLLSDSGFYLCAWSVKHDGYTFGSGTRLTVV.

The chain has TRBV7-9 and TRBJ1-2, with 7 nucleotides matching TRBD1. This CDR3 has 14 amino acids. The ends lost 3 bases at V and 3 bases at J; junction bases unmatched: 4. CDR1 is SEHNR, CDR2 FQNEAQ, per germline (reference sequence). CDR3 DNA sequence: TGTGCCAGCAGCTTCCGACAGGGCGACTATGGCTACACCTTC. Its translation is CASSFRQGDYGYTF. The complete variable domain, with remaining parts taken from reference TRBV7-9 and TRBJ1-2, reads DTGVSQNPRHKITKRGQNVTFRCDPISEHNRLYWYRQTLGQGPEFLTYFQNEAQLEKSRLLSDRFSAERPKGSFSTLEIQRTEQGDSAMYLCASSFRQGDYGYTFGSGTRLTVV.

The V and J genes are TRBV10-3 and TRBJ2-3, with 10 bases matching TRBD1. The CDR3 runs to 15 residues. Germline CDR1 ENHRY, CDR2 SYGVKD. The J segment lost 2 bases and the V segment lost 6 bases, leaving 5 bases of the junction unmatched. The CDR3 bases are TGTGCCATCAGACCGGGACAGGGGTACACAGATACGCAGTATTTT. Translating gives CAIRPGQGYTDTQYF.

The chain couples TRBV9 to TRBJ1-3; perhaps TRBD1 as D (5 bases). From germline, CDR1 is SGDLS and CDR2 YYNGEE. The CDR3 extends over 16 amino acids. The ends were cut back, 1 base at V and 0 bases at J, with 11 bases in the middle. This chain's CDR3 is CASSVTDSDSGNTIYF. The CDR3 nucleotides read TGTGCCAGCAGCGTAACCGACAGCGACTCTGGAAACACCATATATTTT. Full variable domain (outside the CDR3, taken from reference TRBV9 and TRBJ1-3): DSGVTQTPKHLITATGQRVTLRCSPRSGDLSVYWYQQSLDQGLQFLIQYYNGEERAKGNILERFSAQQFPDLHSELNLSSLELGDSALYFCASSVTDSDSGNTIYFGEGSWLTVV.

This clone was seen a few times. A read error may produce the germline difference seen at one junction end. The chain carries TRBV7-9 and TRBJ1-2; D is uncertain. The CDR3 contains 12 residues. Germline-derived CDR1 and CDR2 are SEHNR and FQNEAQ (reference sequence). CDR3 nucleotides: TGTTCCAGCAGCGAGCAGGTTCCTGGCTACACCTTC. It codes for CSSSEQVPGYTF.

This chain uses TRBV5-1 with TRBJ2-5, with D perhaps TRBD1 (8 bases). Trimming took off 4 bases at V and 5 bases at J, with 18 bases between the two ends. The length of the CDR3 is 15 residues. Germline CDR1 SGHRS, CDR2 YFSETQ. The CDR3 nucleotides are TGCGCCAGCAGCCAAACAGGGGGAGGGGAGGAGACCCAGTACTTC. Translated, it gives CASSQTGGGEETQYF.